This T cell receptor beta chain derives from a study of blood T cell repertoires in COVID-19. Overall study context: From T cells, B-cell-depleted T cells, or PBMCs came the material, which was cDNA or gDNA.

Sequencing was performed with immunoSEQ multiplex PCR; in TCRdb, only in-frame clones are kept and a portion is missing. Seen here are more than 200,000 clones, more than 80% observed once, and the top ten hold around 2%. The CDR3 sequence is 15 residues long. V was clipped by 1 base and J by 8 bases, with 13 bases between them. Germline-derived CDR1 and CDR2 are SGDLS and YYNGEE. The sequence came from a man aged 55 to 69 who had recovered from COVID-19. The sequenced material came from PBMCs or T cells enriched from blood (not recorded which). The chain has TRBV9 and TRBJ1-6; D gene uncertain. This chain's CDR3 is CASSVSGGSDSPLHF. CDR3 nucleotides: TGTGCCAGCAGCGTAAGTGGCGGCTCAGATTCACCCCTCCACTTT.